This T cell receptor beta chain was documented in a study of cytomegalovirus exposure and HLA in healthy donors. Whole-study context: The 120 or so validation repertoires used a platform that matched the one used for the approximately 670 first-cohort repertoires, as a later analysis reported. The study's findings and limits: CMV antigen specificity was confirmed in vitro for three CMV-associated chains. The study labeled about 160 TCR beta chains cytomegalovirus-associated. Subsequent analysis of the approximately 120 validation repertoires found a tendency for first-cohort TCR clusters to co-occur.

Worth noting for this clone: The antigen is undetermined.

TCRdb's copy holds only in-frame clones and misses some; the assay was immunoSEQ multiplex PCR. The sample holds 200,000 to 250,000 clones, over 65% seen once. The CDR3 length is 15 residues. Trimming cost V 0 bases and J 0 bases, with 6 bases left between them. From germline, CDR1 is SGHRS and CDR2 YFSETQ. Source material: PBMCs. The rearrangement links TRBV5-1 to TRBJ2-2; D is ambiguous. The sequence was collected from a woman younger than 35 in good health and CMV-seronegative. DNA of the CDR3: TGCGCCAGCAGCTTGGGGGGTTCGAACACCGGGGAGCTGTTTTTT. Amino acid sequence: CASSLGGSNTGELFF.